Sequencing of this T cell receptor beta chain was carried out in a study of Graves' ophthalmopathy and Graves' hyperthyroidism. Unmatched junction bases numbered 7, after V lost 2 bases and J lost 3 bases. The CDR3 is made up of 16 amino acids. CDR1 MNHEY and CDR2 SVGAGI come from the germline V gene. Overall study findings and caveats: Clonotypes were expanded in thyroid at above 0.001 frequency, and most also appeared in blood.

Investigators amplified TCR beta CDR3 regions from RNA transcripts. After a first-round RT-PCR with HTBI primers, a second-round multiplex PCR was run. TCRdb reprocessed the multiplex PCR reads with MiXCR, giving one entry per CDR3 protein. The sample includes over 500,000 distinct CDR3 sequences, roughly 20% of them seen just once. A remark on this clonotype: Its antigen is not known.

What supplied the PBMCs was approximately 10 ml of fresh peripheral blood. J is TRBJ1-5 and V is TRBV6-5; 7 bases map to TRBD1. Sequenced: peripheral blood. The source is a woman younger than 35 with stable Graves' hyperthyroidism. Some clones in this sample may be carry-over from other donors' samples. DNA of the CDR3: TGTGCCAGCAGTTACACCGGGACAGCAGACAATCAGCCCCAGCATTTT. Protein sequence: CASSYTGTADNQPQHF.